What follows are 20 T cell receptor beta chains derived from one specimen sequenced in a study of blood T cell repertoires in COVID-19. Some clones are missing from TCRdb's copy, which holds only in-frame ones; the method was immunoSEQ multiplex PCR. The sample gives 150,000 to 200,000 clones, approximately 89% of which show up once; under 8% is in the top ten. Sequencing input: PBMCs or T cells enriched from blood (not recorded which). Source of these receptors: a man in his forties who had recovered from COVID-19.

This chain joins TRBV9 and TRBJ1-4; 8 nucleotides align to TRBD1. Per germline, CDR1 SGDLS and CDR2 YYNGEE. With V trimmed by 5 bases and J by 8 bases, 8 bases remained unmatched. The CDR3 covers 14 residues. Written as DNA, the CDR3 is TGTGCCAGCAGTGACGGGACAGGAGGGGAAAAACTGTTTTTT. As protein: CASSDGTGGEKLFF.

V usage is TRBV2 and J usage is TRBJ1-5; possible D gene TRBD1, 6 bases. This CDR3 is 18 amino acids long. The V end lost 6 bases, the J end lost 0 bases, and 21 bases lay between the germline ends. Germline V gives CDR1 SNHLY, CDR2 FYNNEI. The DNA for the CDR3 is TGTGCCAGCAGCCTAAAATCGGGGGGCTTCGATAGCAATCAGCCCCAGCATTTT. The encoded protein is CASSLKSGGFDSNQPQHF.

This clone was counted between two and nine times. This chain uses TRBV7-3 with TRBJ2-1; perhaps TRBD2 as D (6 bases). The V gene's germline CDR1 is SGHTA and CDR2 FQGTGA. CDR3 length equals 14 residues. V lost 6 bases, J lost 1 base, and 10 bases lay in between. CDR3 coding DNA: TGTGCCAGCAGGCGGGACCATTCCTACAATGAGCAGTTCTTC. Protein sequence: CASRRDHSYNEQFF.

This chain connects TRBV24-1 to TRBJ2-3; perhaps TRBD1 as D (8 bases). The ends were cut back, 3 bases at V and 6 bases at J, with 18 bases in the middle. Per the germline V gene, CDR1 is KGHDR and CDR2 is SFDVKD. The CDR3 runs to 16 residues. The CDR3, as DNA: TGTGCCACCAGTGATCCAGGGGGCAGGCGGGGGGATACGCAGTATTTT. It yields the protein CATSDPGGRRGDTQYF.

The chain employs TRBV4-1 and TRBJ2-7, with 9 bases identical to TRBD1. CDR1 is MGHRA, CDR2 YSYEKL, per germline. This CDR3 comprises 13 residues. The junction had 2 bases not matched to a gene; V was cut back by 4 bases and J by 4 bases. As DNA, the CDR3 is TGCGCCAGCAGCCGAGGACAGGGGTACGAGCAGTACTTC. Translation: CASSRGQGYEQYF.

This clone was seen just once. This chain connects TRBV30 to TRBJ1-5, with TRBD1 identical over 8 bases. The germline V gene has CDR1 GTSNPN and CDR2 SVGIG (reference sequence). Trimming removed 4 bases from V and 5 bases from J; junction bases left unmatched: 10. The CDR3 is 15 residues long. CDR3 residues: CAWTSKDRVDQPQHF. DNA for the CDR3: TGTGCCTGGACCTCCAAGGACAGGGTCGATCAGCCCCAGCATTTT.

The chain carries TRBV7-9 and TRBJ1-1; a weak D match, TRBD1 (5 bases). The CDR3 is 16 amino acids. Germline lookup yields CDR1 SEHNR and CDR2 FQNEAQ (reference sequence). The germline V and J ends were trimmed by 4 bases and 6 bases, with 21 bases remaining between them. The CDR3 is CASSSPEGVVRPEAFF. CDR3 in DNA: TGTGCCAGCAGCTCCCCCGAAGGGGTCGTTAGGCCTGAAGCTTTCTTT. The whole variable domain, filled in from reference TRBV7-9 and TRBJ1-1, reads DTGVSQNPRHKITKRGQNVTFRCDPISEHNRLYWYRQTLGQGPEFLTYFQNEAQLEKSRLLSDRFSAERPKGSFSTLEIQRTEQGDSAMYLCASSSPEGVVRPEAFFGQGTRLTVV.

The CDR3 spells CASSFDSPTEAFF. The DNA of the CDR3 is TGTGCCAGCAGTTTTGACAGCCCCACTGAAGCTTTCTTT. The chain recombines TRBV28 with TRBJ1-1; a weak D match, TRBD1 (5 bases). This CDR3 region has 13 residues. Trimming took 3 bases from V and 4 from J, leaving 9 bases between them. The germline V gene has CDR1 MDHEN and CDR2 SYDVKM.

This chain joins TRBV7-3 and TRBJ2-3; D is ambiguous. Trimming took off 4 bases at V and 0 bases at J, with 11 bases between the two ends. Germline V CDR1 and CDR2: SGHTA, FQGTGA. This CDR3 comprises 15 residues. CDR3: CASSSQAGSTDTQYF. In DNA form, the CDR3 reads TGTGCCAGCAGCTCTCAAGCAGGTAGCACAGATACGCAGTATTTT.

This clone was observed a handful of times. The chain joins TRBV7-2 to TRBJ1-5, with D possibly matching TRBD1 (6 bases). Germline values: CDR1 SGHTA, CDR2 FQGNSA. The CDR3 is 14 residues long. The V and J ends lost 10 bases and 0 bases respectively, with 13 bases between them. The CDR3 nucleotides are TGTGCCACAAGACAGGCGAATAGCAATCAGCCCCAGCATTTT. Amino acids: CATRQANSNQPQHF. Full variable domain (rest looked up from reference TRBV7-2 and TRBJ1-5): GAGVSQSPSNKVTEKGKDVELRCDPISGHTALYWYRQSLGQGLEFLIYFQGNSAPDKSGLPSDRFSAERTGGSVSTLTIQRTQQEDSAVYLCATRQANSNQPQHFGDGTRLSIL.

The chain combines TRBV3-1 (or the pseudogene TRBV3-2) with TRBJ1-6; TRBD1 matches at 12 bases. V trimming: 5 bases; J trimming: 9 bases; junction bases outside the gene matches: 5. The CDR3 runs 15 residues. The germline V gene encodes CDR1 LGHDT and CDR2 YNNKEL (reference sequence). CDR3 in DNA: TGTGCCAGCAGCACCCGGGACAGGGGGCCTTCACCCCTCCACTTT. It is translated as CASSTRDRGPSPLHF.

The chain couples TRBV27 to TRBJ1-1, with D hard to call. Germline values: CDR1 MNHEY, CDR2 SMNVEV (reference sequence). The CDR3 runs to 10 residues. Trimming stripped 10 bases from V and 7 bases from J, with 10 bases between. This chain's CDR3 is CAISGFEAFF. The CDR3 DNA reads TGTGCCATCTCAGGATTTGAAGCTTTCTTT.

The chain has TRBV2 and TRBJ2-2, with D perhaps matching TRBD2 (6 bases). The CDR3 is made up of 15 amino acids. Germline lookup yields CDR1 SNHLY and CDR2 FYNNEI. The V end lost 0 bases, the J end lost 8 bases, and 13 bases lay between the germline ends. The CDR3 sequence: CASSEARGAEGELFF. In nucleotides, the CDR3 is TGTGCCAGCAGTGAAGCGCGGGGAGCGGAAGGGGAGCTGTTTTTT.

The CDR3 loop reads CASSPGGLGTDTQYF. For the CDR3, the DNA is TGTGCCAGCTCACCCGGAGGACTCGGCACAGATACGCAGTATTTT. J is TRBJ2-3 and V is TRBV18; a weak D match, TRBD2 (5 bases). V was shortened by 3 bases and J by 1 base, with 11 bases between the two germline ends. The CDR3 length is 15 residues. CDR1 is KGHSH and CDR2 is LQKENI in the germline V gene.

Here the CDR3 DNA reads TGTGCCAGCAGCTTACATCAGTCGGGGGGGGAGACCCAGTACTTC. It specifies CASSLHQSGGETQYF. The gene calls are TRBV5-4 and TRBJ2-5; 8 bases fit TRBD2. V shed 2 bases and J 5 bases; nucleotides not matched to a gene: 8. Germline values: CDR1 SGHNT, CDR2 YYREEE (reference sequence). This CDR3 is 15 amino acids long.

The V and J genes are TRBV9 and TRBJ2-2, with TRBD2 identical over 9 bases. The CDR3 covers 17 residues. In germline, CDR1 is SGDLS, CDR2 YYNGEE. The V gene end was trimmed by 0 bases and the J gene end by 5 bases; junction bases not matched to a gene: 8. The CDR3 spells CASSVALGLAGTGELFF. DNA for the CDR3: TGTGCCAGCAGCGTAGCCCTCGGGCTAGCGGGGACCGGGGAGCTGTTTTTT.

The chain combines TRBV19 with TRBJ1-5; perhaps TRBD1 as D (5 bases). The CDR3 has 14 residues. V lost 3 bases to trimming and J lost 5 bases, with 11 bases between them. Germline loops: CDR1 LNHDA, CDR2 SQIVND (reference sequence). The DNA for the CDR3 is TGTGCCAGTAGTATGGGGCCCCAGGATCAGCCCCAGCATTTT. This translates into CASSMGPQDQPQHF.

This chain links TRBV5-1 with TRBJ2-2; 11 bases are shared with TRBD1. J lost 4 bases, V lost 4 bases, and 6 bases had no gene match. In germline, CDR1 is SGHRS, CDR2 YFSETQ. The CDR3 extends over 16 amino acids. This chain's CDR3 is CASSPDRGLGTGELFF. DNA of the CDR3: TGCGCCAGCAGCCCGGACAGGGGGCTTGGCACCGGGGAGCTGTTTTTT. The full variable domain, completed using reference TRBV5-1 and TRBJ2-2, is KAGVTQTPRYLIKTRGQQVTLSCSPISGHRSVSWYQQTPGQGLQFLFEYFSETQRNKGNFPGRFSGRQFSNSRSEMNVSTLELGDSALYLCASSPDRGLGTGELFFGEGSRLTVL.

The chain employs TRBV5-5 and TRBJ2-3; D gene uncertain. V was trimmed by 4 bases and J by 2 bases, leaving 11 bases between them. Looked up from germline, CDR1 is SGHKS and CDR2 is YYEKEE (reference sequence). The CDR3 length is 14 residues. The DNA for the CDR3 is TGTGCCAGCAGCCCCGCGGCGTTCACAGATACGCAGTATTTT. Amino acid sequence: CASSPAAFTDTQYF.

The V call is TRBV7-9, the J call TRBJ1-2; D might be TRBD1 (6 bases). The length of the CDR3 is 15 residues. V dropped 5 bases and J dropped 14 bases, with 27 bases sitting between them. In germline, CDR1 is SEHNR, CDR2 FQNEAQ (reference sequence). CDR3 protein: CASSEEGRGPLGHTF. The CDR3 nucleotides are TGTGCCAGCAGCGAAGAGGGCAGGGGCCCCCTAGGTCATACCTTC.